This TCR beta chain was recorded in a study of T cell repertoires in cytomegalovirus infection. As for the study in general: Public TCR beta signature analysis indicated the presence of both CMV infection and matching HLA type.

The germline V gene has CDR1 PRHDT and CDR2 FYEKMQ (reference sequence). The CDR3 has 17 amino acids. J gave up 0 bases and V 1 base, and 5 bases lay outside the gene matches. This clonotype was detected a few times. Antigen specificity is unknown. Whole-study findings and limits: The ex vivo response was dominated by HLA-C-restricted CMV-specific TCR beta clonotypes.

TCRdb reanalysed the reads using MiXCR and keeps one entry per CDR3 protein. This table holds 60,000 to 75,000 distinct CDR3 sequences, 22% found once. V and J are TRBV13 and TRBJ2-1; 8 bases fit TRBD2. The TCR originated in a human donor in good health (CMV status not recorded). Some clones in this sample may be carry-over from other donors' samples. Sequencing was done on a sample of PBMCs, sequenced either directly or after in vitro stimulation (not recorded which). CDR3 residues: CASSLALLAVSYNEQFF. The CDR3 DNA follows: TGTGCCAGCAGCTTAGCTCTACTAGCGGTCTCCTACAATGAGCAGTTCTTC.